This T cell receptor (beta chain) was sequenced for a study of CD8 T cells in Susac syndrome (dated by TCRdb to the late 2010s). In the study overall: The study used repertoire sequencing to test whether antigen drove CD8+ T cell activation and differentiation in Susac syndrome. Clonality of the CD8+ T cell repertoire was compared between eleven to twelve healthy donors, about 14 Susac syndrome patients and some 15 multiple sclerosis patients. Findings and caveats that apply to the study as a whole: The number of individuals in the TCR sequencing and HLA analysis was acknowledged as relatively small.

Peripheral blood CD8+ and CD4+ T cells from healthy donors, Susac syndrome patients and multiple sclerosis patients were profiled using high-throughput TCR beta sequencing. The multiple sclerosis controls were treatment-naive patients whose relapsing-remitting disease, either stable or active, fulfilled the revised McDonald criteria. CD8+ TEMRA cells were enriched by FACS, while bulk CD8+ and CD4+ T cells were purified by magnetic negative isolation. Blood was drawn into EDTA tubes, processed within 24 hours, and PBMCs were isolated by density gradient centrifugation. PBMCs intended for TCR sequencing were cryopreserved in liquid nitrogen and were subsequently thawed in a 37 degrees C water bath. A purity of at least 90% was achieved for sorted or isolated CD4+, CD8+ and CD8+ TEMRA cells. RNA was extracted using the RNeasy kit, and about 0.45 to 1 ug of the RNA was reverse transcribed with random hexamers. TCR beta CDR3 regions were amplified with the immunoSEQ multiplex PCR assay covering 54 Vbeta and 13 Jbeta segments. Bias from PCR amplification was corrected by using a synthetic template baseline for primer optimization and for computational correction. Turning to the authors' computational methods: Reads were assigned to V, D and J genes according to IMGT and analyzed in immunoSEQ Analyzer, with only productive sequences retained. To calculate clonality, Shannon entropy was normalized by log2 of the number of productive unique sequences and then subtracted from one. Public and private clones were assessed among the 100 most prevalent clones of each patient and control. Clones were defined as Susac-specific if absent from the healthy and MS cohorts, from around 1,100 published viral clones and from other ImmuneACCESS disease sequences. Starting from the raw public reads, TCRdb applied fastp trimming at Q25, assembled clones with MiXCR and retained in-frame beta chains. CDR3 protein sequences are deduplicated, and each keeps its most common genes and DNA. Clone size and V and J calls follow TCRdb, not the original study. For this sample the table gives roughly 300,000 distinct CDR3 sequences, of which 85% were detected only once. Around 0.11% of the sample goes to the ten largest clones.

The germline V gene gives CDR1 as ENHRY and CDR2 as SYGVKD. The CDR3 contains 15 residues, cysteine and phenylalanine counted. Only the CDR3 part of the read is kept: 45 bases, read in frame from the first base. V sheds 1 base and J sheds 7 bases, leaving 14 bases between their ends. A remark on this clonotype: Its target antigen remains unknown. Base qualities are not provided; no much larger clone lies one nucleotide away.

The chain uses TRBV10-3 and TRBJ1-5; TRBD1 is a weak D gene call, 6 bases matching. The clonotype comes from a human donor with multiple sclerosis. Input material: CD8+ T cells from PBMCs. The nucleotides read TGTGCCATCAGTGAGTTCGGGGGCGCGGGCCAGCCCCAGCATTTT. Translated, this is CAISEFGGAGQPQHF.